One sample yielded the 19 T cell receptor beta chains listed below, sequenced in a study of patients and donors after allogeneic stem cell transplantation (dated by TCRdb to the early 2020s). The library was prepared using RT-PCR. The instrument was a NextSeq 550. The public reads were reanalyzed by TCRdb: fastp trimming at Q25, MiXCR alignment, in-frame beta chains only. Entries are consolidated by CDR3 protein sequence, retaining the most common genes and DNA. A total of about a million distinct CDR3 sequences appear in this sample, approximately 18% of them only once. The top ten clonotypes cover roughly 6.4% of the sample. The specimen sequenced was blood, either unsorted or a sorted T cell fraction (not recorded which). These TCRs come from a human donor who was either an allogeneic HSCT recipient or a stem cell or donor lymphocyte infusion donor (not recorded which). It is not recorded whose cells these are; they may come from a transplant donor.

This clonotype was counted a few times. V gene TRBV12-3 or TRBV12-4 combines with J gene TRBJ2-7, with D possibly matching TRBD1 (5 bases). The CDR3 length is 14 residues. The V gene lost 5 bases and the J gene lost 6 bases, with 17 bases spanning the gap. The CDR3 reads CASSPRTRISEQYF. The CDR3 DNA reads TGTGCCAGCAGTCCGCGGACAAGGATCTCCGAGCAGTACTTC.

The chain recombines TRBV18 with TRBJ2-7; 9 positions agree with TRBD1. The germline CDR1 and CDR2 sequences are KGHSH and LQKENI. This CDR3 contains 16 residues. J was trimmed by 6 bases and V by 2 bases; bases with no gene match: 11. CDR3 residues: CASSPNPGQGSSEQYF. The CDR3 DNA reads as TGTGCCAGCTCACCAAACCCGGGACAGGGATCATCCGAGCAGTACTTC.

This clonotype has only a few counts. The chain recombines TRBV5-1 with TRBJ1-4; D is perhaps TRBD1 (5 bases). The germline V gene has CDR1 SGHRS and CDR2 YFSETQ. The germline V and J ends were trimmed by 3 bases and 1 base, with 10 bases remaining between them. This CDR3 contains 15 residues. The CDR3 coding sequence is TGCGCCAGCAGCTGGGGCCGTGGAACTAATGAAAAACTGTTTTTT. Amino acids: CASSWGRGTNEKLFF.

CDR3 in DNA: TGCGCCAGCAGCTTGGCCGGCGGGCCAGGCAAAAACATTCAGTACTTC. The encoded protein is CASSLAGGPGKNIQYF. The chain couples TRBV5-1 to TRBJ2-4, with a tentative D call TRBD2 (5 bases). V lost 0 bases and J lost 3, with 13 bases in between. Germline CDR1 and CDR2: SGHRS and YFSETQ. CDR3 length: 16 amino acids.

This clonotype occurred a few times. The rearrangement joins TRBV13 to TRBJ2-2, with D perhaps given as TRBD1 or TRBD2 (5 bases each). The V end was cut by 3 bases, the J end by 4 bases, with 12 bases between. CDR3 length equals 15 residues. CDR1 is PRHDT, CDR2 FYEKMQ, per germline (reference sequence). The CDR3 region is CASSLGVVRTGELFF. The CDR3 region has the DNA TGTGCCAGCAGCTTGGGGGTGGTTCGCACCGGGGAGCTGTTTTTT.

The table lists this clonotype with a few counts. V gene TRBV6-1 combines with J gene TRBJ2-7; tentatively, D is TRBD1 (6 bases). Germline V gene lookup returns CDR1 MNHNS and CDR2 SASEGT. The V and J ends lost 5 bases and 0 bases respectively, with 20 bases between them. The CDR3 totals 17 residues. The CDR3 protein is CASSPRTVSLSSYEQYF. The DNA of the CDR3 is TGTGCCAGCAGTCCACGGACAGTCTCTTTAAGCTCCTACGAGCAGTACTTC.

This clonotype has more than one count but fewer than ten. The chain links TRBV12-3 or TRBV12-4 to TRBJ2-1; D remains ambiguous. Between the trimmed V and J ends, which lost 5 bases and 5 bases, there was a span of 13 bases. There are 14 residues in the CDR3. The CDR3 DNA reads TGTGCCAGCAGTCTCCGGGCCGCGAACAATGAGCAGTTCTTC. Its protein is CASSLRAANNEQFF.

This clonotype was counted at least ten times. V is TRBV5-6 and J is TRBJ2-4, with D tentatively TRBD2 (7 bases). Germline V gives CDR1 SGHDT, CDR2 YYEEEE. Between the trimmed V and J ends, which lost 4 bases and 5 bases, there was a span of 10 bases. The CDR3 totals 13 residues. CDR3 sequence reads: CASSAGGQNIQYF. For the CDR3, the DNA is TGTGCCAGCAGCGCCGGGGGGCAAAACATTCAGTACTTC.

The CDR3 region has the DNA TGTGCCAGCAGGGGACCGGGGTCTGGGGCCAACGTCCTGACTTTC. Translated: CASRGPGSGANVLTF. V usage is TRBV28 and J usage is TRBJ2-6, with D perhaps matching TRBD1 or TRBD2 (5 bases each). The germline V and J ends were trimmed by 6 bases and 1 base, with 10 bases remaining between them. The V gene's germline CDR1 is MDHEN and CDR2 SYDVKM. There are 15 residues in the CDR3.

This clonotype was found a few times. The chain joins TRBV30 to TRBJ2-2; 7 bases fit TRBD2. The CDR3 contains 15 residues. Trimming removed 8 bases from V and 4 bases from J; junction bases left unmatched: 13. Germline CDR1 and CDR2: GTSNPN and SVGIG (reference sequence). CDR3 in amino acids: CALRQRTRGTGELFF. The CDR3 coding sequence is TGTGCCCTGCGTCAGAGGACTAGAGGCACCGGGGAGCTGTTTTTT.

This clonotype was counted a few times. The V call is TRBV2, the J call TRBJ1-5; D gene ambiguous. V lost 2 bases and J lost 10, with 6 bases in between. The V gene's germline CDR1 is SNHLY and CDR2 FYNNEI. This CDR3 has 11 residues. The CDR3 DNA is TGTGCCAGCAGTGAAAGTGGCCCCCAGCATTTT. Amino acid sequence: CASSESGPQHF.

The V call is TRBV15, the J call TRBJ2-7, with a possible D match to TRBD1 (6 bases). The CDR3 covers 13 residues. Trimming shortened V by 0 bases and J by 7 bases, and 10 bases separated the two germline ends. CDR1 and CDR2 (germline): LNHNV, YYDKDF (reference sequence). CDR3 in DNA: TGTGCCACCAGCAGAGATCTAGGGGGTGAGCAGTACTTC. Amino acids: CATSRDLGGEQYF. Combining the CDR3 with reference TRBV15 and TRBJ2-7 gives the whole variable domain DAMVIQNPRYQVTQFGKPVTLSCSQTLNHNVMYWYQQKSSQAPKLLFHYYDKDFNNEADTPDNFQSRRPNTSFCFLDIRSPGLGDTAMYLCATSRDLGGEQYFGPGTRLTVT.

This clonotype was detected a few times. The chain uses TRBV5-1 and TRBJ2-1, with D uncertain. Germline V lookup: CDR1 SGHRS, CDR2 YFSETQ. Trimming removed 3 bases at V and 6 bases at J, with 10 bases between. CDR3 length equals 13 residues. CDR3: CASSWSGFNEQFF. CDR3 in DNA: TGCGCCAGCAGCTGGAGTGGATTCAATGAGCAGTTCTTC.

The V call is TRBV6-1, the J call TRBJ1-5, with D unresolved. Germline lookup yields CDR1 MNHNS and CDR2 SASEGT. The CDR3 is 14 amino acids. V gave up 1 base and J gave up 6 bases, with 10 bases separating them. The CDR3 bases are TGTGCCAGCAGTGAAGTGGTAAAGGTTCAGCCCCAGCATTTT. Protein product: CASSEVVKVQPQHF.

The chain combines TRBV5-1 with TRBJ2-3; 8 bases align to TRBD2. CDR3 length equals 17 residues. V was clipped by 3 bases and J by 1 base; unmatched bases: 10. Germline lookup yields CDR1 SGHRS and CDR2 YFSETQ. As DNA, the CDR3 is TGCGCCAGCAGCTCGAAGTCGGGGGGGGCAGGCACAGATACGCAGTATTTT. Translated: CASSSKSGGAGTDTQYF.

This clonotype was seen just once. The CDR3 DNA sequence: TGTGCCACCAGTGAAGCGGGCCGGCGACAAGAGACCCAGTACTTC. Translated, it gives CATSEAGRRQETQYF. The V call is TRBV24-1, the J call TRBJ2-5; weak D call: TRBD2 (6 bases). Germline loops: CDR1 KGHDR, CDR2 SFDVKD. Trimming pared 4 bases from V and 2 bases from J, leaving 13 bases between. The CDR3 has 15 amino acids.

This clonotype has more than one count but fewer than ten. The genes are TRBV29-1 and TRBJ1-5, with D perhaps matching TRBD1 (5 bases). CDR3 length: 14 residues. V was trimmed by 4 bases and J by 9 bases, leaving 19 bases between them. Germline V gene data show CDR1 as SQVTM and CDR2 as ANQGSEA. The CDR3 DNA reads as TGCAGCGTTGTCGGGACCGGCCCATCAGGGCCCCAGCATTTT. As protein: CSVVGTGPSGPQHF.

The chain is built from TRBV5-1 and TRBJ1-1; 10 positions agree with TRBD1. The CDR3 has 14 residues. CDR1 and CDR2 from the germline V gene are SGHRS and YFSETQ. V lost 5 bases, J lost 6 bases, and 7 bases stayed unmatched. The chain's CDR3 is CASRNPGQGPEAFF. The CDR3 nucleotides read TGCGCCAGCAGGAACCCGGGACAGGGGCCTGAAGCTTTCTTT.

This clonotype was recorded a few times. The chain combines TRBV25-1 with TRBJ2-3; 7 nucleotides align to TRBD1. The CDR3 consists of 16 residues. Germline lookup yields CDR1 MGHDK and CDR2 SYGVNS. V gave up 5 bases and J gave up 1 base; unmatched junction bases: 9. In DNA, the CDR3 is TGTGCCAGCAGTTATAATAGGGGGCGCGGCACAGATACGCAGTATTTT. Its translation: CASSYNRGRGTDTQYF.